This TCR beta chain was retrieved from a study of patients and donors after allogeneic stem cell transplantation. TCRdb redid the calling of the RT-PCR reads with MiXCR, one entry per CDR3 protein. The table has around 240,000 distinct CDR3 sequences, around an eighth seen once; the top ten hold approximately 10%. CDR1 and CDR2 from the germline V gene are SGHNT and YENEEA. Trimming pared 6 bases from V and 0 bases from J, leaving 16 bases between. This CDR3 is built from 16 residues. The receptor comes from a human donor who was either an allogeneic HSCT recipient or a stem cell or donor lymphocyte infusion donor (not recorded which). It is not recorded whose cells these are; they may come from a transplant donor. Sequenced input: blood, either unsorted or a sorted T cell fraction (not recorded which). The chain recombines TRBV11-3 with TRBJ2-3, with a tentative D call TRBD2 (6 bases). CDR3 bases: TGTGCCAGCAGTCTTGGGACTCGGCGTAGCACAGATACGCAGTATTTT. This codes for CASSLGTRRSTDTQYF.